This T cell receptor (beta chain) was found in a study of blood T cells in healthy people across ages. Study-wide results and caveats: Shifts in expanded clonotypes may have been confounded by donor CMV status, which was unknown. Among T cells, TCR beta diversity per million cells dropped roughly linearly as age rose.

The use of a sample-barcoded 5' primer and a J-beta primer mix characterized a second PCR of roughly 7 to 11 cycles. Each cDNA molecule carried a tag from a template-switch adaptor that contained 12 random nucleotides. Via MiXCR, TCRdb re-called the 5' RACE reads, giving one row per CDR3 protein. The data contain 780,000 or so distinct CDR3 sequences, around half of them singletons. This clonotype was observed a few times. The antigen is undetermined. The total RNA that was extracted per sample amounted to at least 5.5 micrograms. The V and J ends lost 0 bases and 5 bases respectively, with 13 bases between them. The germline CDR1 and CDR2 sequences are SGDLS and YYNGEE. The CDR3 spans 15 residues.

The sample was blood. This receptor was identified in a man aged 80 or over in good health. This chain links TRBV9 with TRBJ2-3, with D maybe TRBD1 (6 bases). CDR3 amino acids: CASSVGQGPIDTQYF. The CDR3 nucleotides read TGTGCCAGCAGCGTAGGGCAGGGGCCGATAGATACGCAGTATTTT.